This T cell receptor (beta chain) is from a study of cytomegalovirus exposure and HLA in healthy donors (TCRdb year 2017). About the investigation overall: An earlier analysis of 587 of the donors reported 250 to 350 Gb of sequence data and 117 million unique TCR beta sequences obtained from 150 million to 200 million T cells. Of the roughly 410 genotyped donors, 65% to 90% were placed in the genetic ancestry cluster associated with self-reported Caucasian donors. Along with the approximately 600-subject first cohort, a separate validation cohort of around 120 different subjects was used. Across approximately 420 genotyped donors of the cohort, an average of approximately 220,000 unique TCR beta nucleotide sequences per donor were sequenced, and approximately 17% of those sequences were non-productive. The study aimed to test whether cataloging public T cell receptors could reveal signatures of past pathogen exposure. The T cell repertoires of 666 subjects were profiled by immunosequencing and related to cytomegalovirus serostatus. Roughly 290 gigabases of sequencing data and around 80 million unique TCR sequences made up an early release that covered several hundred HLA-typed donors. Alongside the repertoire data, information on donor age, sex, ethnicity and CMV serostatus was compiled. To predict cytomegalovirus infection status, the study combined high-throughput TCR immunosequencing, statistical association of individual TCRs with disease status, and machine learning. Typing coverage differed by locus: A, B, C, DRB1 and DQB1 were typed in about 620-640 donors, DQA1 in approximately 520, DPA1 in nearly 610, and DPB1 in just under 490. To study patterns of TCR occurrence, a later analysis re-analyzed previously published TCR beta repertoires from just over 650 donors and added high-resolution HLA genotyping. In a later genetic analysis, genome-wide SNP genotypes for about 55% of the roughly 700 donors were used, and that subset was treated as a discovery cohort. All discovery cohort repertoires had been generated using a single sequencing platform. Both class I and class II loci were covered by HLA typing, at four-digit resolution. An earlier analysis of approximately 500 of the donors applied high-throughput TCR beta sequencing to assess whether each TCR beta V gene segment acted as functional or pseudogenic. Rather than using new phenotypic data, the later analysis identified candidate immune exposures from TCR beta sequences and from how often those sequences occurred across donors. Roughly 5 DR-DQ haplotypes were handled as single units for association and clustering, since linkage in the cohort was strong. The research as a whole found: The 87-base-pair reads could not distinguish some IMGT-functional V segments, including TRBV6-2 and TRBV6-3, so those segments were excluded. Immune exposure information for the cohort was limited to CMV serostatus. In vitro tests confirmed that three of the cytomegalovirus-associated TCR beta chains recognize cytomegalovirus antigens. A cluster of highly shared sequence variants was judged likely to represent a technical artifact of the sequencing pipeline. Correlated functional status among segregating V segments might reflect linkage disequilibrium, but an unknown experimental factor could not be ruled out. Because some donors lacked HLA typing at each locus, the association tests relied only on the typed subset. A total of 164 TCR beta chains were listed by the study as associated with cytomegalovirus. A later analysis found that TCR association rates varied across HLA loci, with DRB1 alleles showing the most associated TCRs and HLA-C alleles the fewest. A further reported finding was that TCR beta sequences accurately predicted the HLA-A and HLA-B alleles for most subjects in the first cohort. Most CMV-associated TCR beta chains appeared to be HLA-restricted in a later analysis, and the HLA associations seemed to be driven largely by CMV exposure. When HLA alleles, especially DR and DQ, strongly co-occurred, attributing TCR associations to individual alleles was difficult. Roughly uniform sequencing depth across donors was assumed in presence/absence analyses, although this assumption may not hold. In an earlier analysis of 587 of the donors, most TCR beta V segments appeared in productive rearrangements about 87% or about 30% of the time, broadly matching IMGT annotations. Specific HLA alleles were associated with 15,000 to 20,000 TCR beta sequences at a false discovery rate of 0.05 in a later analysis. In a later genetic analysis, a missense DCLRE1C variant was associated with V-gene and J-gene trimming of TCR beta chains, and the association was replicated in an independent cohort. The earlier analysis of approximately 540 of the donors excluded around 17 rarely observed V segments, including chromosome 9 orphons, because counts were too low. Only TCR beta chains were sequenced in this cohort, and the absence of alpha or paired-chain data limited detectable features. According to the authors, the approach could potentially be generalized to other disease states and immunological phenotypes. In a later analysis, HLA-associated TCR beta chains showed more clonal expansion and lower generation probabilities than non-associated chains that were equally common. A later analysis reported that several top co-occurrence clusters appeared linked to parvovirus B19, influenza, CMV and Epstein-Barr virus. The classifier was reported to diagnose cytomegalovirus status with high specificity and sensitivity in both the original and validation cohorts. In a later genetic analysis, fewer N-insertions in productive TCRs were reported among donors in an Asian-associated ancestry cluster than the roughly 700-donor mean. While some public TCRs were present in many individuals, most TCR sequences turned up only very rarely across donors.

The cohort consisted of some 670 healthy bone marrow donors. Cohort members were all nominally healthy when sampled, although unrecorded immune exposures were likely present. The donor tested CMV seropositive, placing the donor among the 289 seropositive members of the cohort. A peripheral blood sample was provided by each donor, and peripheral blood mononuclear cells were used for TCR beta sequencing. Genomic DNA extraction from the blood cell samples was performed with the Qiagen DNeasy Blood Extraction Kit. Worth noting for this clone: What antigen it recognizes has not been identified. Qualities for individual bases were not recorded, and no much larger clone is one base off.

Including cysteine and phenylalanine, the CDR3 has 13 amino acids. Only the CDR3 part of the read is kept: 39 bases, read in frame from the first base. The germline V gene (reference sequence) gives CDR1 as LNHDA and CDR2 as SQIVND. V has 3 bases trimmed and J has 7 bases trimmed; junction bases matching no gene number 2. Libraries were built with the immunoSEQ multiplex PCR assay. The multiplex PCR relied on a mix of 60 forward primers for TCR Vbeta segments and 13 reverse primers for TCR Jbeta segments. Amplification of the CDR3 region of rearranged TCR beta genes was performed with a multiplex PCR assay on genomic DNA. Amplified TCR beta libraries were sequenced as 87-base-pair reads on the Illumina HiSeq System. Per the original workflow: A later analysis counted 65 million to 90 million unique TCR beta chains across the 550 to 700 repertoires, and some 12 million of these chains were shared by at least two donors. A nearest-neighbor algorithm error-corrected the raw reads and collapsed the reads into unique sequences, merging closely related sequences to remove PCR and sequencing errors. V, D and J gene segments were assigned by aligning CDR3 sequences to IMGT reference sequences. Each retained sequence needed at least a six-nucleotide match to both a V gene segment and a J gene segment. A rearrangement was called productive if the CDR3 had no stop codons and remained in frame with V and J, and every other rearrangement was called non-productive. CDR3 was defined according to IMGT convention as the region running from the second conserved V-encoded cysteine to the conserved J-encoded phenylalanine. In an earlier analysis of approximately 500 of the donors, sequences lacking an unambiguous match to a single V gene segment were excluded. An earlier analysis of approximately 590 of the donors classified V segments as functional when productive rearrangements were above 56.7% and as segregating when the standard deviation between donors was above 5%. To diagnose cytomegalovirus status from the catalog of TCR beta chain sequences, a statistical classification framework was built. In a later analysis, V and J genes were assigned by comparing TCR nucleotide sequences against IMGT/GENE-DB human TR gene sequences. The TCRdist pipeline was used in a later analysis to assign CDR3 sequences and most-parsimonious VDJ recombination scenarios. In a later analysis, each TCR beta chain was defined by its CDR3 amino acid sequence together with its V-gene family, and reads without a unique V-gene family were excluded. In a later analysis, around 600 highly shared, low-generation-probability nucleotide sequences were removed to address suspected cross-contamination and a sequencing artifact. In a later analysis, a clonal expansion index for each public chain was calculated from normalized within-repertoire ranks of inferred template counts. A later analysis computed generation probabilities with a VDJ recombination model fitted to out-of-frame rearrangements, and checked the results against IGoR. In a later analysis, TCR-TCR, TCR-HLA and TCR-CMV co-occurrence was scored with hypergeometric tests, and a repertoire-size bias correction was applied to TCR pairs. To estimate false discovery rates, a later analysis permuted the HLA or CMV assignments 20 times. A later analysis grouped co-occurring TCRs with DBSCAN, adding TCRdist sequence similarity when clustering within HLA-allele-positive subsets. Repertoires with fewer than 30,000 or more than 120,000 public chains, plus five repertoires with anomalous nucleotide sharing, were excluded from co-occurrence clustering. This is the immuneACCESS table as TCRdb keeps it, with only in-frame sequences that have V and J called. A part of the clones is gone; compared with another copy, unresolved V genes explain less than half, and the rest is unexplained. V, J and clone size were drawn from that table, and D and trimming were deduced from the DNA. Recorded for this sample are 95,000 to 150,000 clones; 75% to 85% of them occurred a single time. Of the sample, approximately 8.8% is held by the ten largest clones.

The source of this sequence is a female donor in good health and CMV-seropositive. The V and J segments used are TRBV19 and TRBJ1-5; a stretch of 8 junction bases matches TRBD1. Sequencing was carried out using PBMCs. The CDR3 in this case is CASSIPGGQPQHF. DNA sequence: TGTGCCAGTAGTATCCCAGGGGGCCAGCCCCAGCATTTT.